This paragraph covers one T cell receptor beta chain sequence. This clonotype was picked up many times. Which antigen it targets is not known. Base qualities are missing; no much larger clone stands one base away. This sample was included in a study of T cell repertoires in cytomegalovirus infection (dated by TCRdb to the late 2010s). About the full investigation: The HLA type of each donor mattered for the analysis, because public TCR beta signatures pointed to carriage of CMV infection along with the matching HLA type. What the research found in general, with its limitations: In both this cohort and an independent cohort of a few hundred donors, the cumulative frequency of public TCR beta family members distinguished carriers of CMV infection plus the relevant HLA type. The ex vivo response was dominated by HLA-C-restricted CMV-specific TCR beta clonotypes, and the single most frequent clonotype in two of eight donors was supplied by these HLA-C-restricted clonotypes.

V loses 5 bases at its end and J loses 2 bases; junction bases beyond the gene matches: 5. Spanning cysteine to phenylalanine, the CDR3 consists of 14 amino acids. Only CDR3 DNA remains: 42 bases, in frame from the first base. Per the germline V gene, SGHVS is the CDR1 and FQNEAQ is the CDR2. The listed sequencing device is Illumina HiSeq 1500. Through fastp at Q25 and MiXCR, TCRdb rebuilt clones from the public reads, retaining in-frame beta chains. Entries are consolidated by CDR3 protein sequence, retaining the most common genes and DNA. The sample yields 150,000 to 200,000 distinct CDR3 sequences; roughly a fifth were counted once. Roughly 2.9% of the sample goes to the ten largest clones.

The chain employs TRBV7-8 and TRBJ2-5; 7 bases in the middle match TRBD1. The material sequenced was PBMCs. This clonotype was obtained from a human donor in good health (CMV status not recorded). Some clones in this sample may be carry-over from other donors' samples. The DNA sequence reads TGTGCCAGCAGCAGTCCCAGGGGGCAAGAGACCCAGTACTTC. The encoded protein is CASSSPRGQETQYF.